This TCR beta chain was identified in a study of prognosis after radiotherapy for stage I lung cancer. Study summary: About 7 patients had tumors that were squamous cell carcinoma, and eleven to twelve had adenocarcinoma. Study-level results: The study found lower Shannon entropy after stereotactic body radiation therapy in patients who developed distant metastases.

The V gene lost 2 bases and the J gene lost 5 bases, with 14 bases spanning the gap. The CDR3 loop spans 14 amino acids. Germline CDR1 is SGHNT and CDR2 is YYREEE (reference sequence). This clonotype was recorded at least ten times. Its matching antigen is unknown. On two occasions, one at each of two time points, around 6.5 milliliters of peripheral blood were drawn. From genomic DNA, two-round multiplex PCR was used to amplify TCR beta CDR3. Primers (each specific to one TRBV or TRBJ gene) were used in first-round PCR. TCRdb processed the multiplex PCR reads anew with MiXCR; each CDR3 protein has one entry. The table lists under 55,000 distinct CDR3 sequences, 30% to 35% of them singletons, with just under 9.5% in the top ten.

The rearrangement uses TRBV5-4 and TRBJ2-7; no reliable D call. Sequencing used PBMCs, obtained before or after stereotactic body radiation therapy (not recorded which). This TCR derives from a donor of 50 years or more with non-small cell lung cancer. CDR3: CASSFYESPNEQYF. CDR3 nucleotide sequence: TGTGCCAGCAGCTTTTATGAGTCCCCGAACGAGCAGTACTTC. Using reference TRBV5-4 and TRBJ2-7 for the parts outside the CDR3, the full variable domain is ETGVTQSPTHLIKTRGQQVTLRCSSQSGHNTVSWYQQALGQGPQFIFQYYREEENGRGNFPPRFSGLQFPNYSSELNVNALELDDSALYLCASSFYESPNEQYFGPGTRLTVT.